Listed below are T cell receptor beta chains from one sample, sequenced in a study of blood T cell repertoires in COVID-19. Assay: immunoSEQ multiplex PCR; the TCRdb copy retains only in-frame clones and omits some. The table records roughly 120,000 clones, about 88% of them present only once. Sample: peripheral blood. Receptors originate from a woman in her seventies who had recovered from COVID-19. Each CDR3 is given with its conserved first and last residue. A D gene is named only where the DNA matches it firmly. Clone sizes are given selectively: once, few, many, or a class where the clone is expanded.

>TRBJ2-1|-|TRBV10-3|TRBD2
TGTGCCATCAGTGAGTCCGGACTAGCGGCATACAATGAGCAGTTCTTC
CAISESGLAAYNEQFF
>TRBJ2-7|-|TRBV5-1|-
TGCGCCAGCAGCCCAAAAACCGGGTCCAACTCCTACGAGCAGTACTTC
CASSPKTGSNSYEQYF
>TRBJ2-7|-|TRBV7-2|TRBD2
TGTGCCAGCAGCTTAGAATCGGGGGGCTCCTACGAGCAGTACTTC
CASSLESGGSYEQYF
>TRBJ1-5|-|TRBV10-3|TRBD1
TGTGCCATCAGCCGACAGGGGGCGGATCAGCCCCAGCATTTT
CAISRQGADQPQHF
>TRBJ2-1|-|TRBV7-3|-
TGTGCCAGCAGCCATACCGGGACTCCAAACGGCAATGAGCAGTTCTTC
CASSHTGTPNGNEQFF
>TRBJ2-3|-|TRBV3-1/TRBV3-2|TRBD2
TGTGCCAGCAGCCCCAGGGAGAAGCGGGGCTTAGGGACAGATACGCAGTATTTT
CASSPREKRGLGTDTQYF
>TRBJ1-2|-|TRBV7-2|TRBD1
TGTGCCAGCAGCCCATTACGAGACAGGGCGGGCTATGGCTACACCTTC
CASSPLRDRAGYGYTF
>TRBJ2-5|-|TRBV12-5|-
TGTGCTAGTGGTTCCGGGGGTTGGGAGACCCAGTACTTC
CASGSGGWETQYF
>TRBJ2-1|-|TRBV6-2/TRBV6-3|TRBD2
TGTGCCAGCAGTCGTAGCGGGGGGGCTAGGAATGAGCAGTTCTTC
CASSRSGGARNEQFF
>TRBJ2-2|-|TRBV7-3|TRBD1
TGTGCCAGCAGTCCCGACAGGGTGAACACCGGGGAGCTGTTTTTT
CASSPDRVNTGELFF
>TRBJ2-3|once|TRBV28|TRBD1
TGTGCCAGCAGTCCCGGGACAGGGGCAGATACGCAGTATTTT
CASSPGTGADTQYF
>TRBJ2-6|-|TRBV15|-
TGTGCCACCAGCAGAGGAAAATCGTACAGGGATAAGGCTTTTGCTGGGGCCAACGTCCTGACTTTC
CATSRGKSYRDKAFAGANVLTF
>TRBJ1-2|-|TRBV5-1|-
TGCGCCAGCAGCTTTGGGCAGGGTGGTGGCTACACCTTC
CASSFGQGGGYTF
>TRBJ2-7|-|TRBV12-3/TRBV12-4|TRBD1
TGTGCCAGCAGTACGGACAGGAGAAGCGAGCAGTACTTC
CASSTDRRSEQYF
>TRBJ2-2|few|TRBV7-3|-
TGTGCCAGCAGCCACAACGGGGGAACCGGGGAGCTGTTTTTT
CASSHNGGTGELFF
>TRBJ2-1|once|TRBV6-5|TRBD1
TGTGCCAGCAGTAAACTAGGGACAGAGTACAATGAGCAGTTCTTC
CASSKLGTEYNEQFF
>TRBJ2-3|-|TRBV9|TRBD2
TGTGCCAGCAGCTCGGGACTAGCGGGAAGTTGGGGCACAGATACGCAGTATTTT
CASSSGLAGSWGTDTQYF
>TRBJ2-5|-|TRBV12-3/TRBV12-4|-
TGTGCCAGCAGCCTTGGTGTGCGCGAGACCCAGTACTTC
CASSLGVRETQYF
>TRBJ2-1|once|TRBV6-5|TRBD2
TGTGCCAGCACCCTTCACGGGAGGGCCGGAAATGAGCAGTTCTTC
CASTLHGRAGNEQFF
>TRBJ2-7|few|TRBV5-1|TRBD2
TGCGCCAGCAGCGACTGGGTGGGAGGGCCCTACGAGCAGTACTTC
CASSDWVGGPYEQYF
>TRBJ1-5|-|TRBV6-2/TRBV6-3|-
TGTGCCAGCAGCCACGGGGGGGGAACCTATCAGCCCCAGCATTTT
CASSHGGGTYQPQHF
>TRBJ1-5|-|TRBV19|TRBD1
TGTGCCAGTAGTATGGGGTGGACAGGGGCCAATCAGCCCCAGCATTTT
CASSMGWTGANQPQHF
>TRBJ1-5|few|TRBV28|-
TGTGCCAGCAGTTTTGAGGCCTACGGGCAGCCCCAGCATTTT
CASSFEAYGQPQHF
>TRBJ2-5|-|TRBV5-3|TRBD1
TGTGCCAGAAGCTCCTTAAGGGATGGGACAGCCTTAACCGAAGAGACCCAGTACTTC
CARSSLRDGTALTEETQYF
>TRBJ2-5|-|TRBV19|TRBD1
TGTGCCAGTAGTATATGGACAGGGGACCAAGAGACCCAGTACTTC
CASSIWTGDQETQYF